This T cell receptor (beta chain) comes out of a study of CD4 T cell repertoires in COVID-19. Germline V gene sequence: CDR1 MRHNA, CDR2 SNTAGT. This CDR3 is built from 14 residues. The J segment lost 1 base and the V segment lost 5 bases, leaving 3 bases of the junction unmatched. Sequencing was done directly on freshly isolated, uncultured memory T cells. Clones were read by immunoSEQ multiplex PCR, and TCRdb kept only the in-frame ones, dropping some. The repertoire holds tens of thousands of clones, 80% to 90% seen once, with 0.58% in the top ten. The V call is TRBV6-4, the J call TRBJ1-1; 8 nucleotides align to TRBD1. The material sequenced was central memory CD4+ T cells from blood, taken before the COVID-19 pandemic. The receptor was derived from a human donor who had COVID-19. This CDR3 reads CASSPGQANTEAFF. DNA of the CDR3: TGTGCCAGCAGTCCGGGACAGGCGAACACTGAAGCTTTCTTT.